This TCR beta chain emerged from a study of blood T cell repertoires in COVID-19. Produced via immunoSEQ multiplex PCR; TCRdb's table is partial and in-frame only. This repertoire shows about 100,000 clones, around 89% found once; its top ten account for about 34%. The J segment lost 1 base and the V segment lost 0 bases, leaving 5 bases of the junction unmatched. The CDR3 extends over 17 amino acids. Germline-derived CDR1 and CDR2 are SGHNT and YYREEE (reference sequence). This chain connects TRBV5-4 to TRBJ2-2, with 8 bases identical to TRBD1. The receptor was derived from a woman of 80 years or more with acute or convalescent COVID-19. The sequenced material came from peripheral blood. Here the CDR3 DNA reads TGTGCCAGCAGCTTGGCACCCGGGACAGGGAACACCGGGGAGCTGTTTTTT. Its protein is CASSLAPGTGNTGELFF.